This T cell receptor beta chain was captured in a study of cytomegalovirus exposure and HLA in healthy donors. Study-level background: Earlier results showed roughly 120 million unique TCR beta sequences derived from approximately 170 million T cells. Study conclusions and caveats: In an earlier analysis, in approximately 630 donors, most V segments appeared productive either ~87% or ~30% of the time. Reports indicate that TCR beta sequences accurately predicted the HLA-A and HLA-B alleles of most subjects. CMV serostatus alone was available as immune exposure information.

As for this clone: Its antigen remains unidentified.

V was clipped by 4 bases and J by 4 bases, with 14 bases between them. The CDR3 runs to 14 residues. Germline V CDR1 and CDR2: SGHRS, YFSETQ. Primers for the PCR totalled 60 Vbeta and 13 Jbeta. The table came from immunoSEQ multiplex PCR; TCRdb's copy has only in-frame clones and leaves some out. Altogether tens of thousands of clones are present, approximately 80% being singletons, with the ten largest covering approximately 2.3%. Source material: PBMCs. The rearrangement links TRBV5-1 to TRBJ1-2; a weak D match, TRBD1 (6 bases). This clonotype was obtained from a female donor in good health and CMV-seronegative. CDR3 DNA sequence: TGCGCCAGCAGCCCCGTAGCGACAGGCTATGGCTACACCTTC. This sequence encodes CASSPVATGYGYTF. Full variable domain (rest looked up from reference TRBV5-1 and TRBJ1-2): KAGVTQTPRYLIKTRGQQVTLSCSPISGHRSVSWYQQTPGQGLQFLFEYFSETQRNKGNFPGRFSGRQFSNSRSEMNVSTLELGDSALYLCASSPVATGYGYTFGSGTRLTVV.